This record covers a single T cell receptor beta chain. Antigen: not known. These data originate in a study of T cell responses to AZD1222 COVID-19 vaccine. General study findings and limits: Regions left unmutated in variants are reportedly the target of nearly half of spike-specific TCRs. Donor demographics were predominantly white British with a female majority; clonal diversity may be underestimated.

Sequencing was performed with immunoSEQ multiplex PCR; in TCRdb, only in-frame clones are kept and a portion is missing. Of some 200,000 clones in the sample, about 89% were seen once. Analyses pooled second doses at about 4 or about 12 weeks. The sequence was collected from an adult who received the AZD1222 COVID-19 vaccine. Material: peripheral blood, obtained 28 days after the second AZD1222 dose.

The CDR3 here is CASSNQRNTEAFF. DNA of the CDR3: TGTGCCAGCAGTAATCAGAGGAACACTGAAGCTTTCTTT. The V gene is TRBV7-3, the J gene TRBJ1-1; D uncertain. V lost 6 bases and J 1 base, leaving 9 bases between the germline ends. CDR3 length: 13 residues. CDR1 is SGHTA and CDR2 is FQGTGA in the germline V gene.